Reported below is one T cell receptor (beta chain). Looked up from germline, CDR1 is SEHNR and CDR2 is FQNEAQ (reference sequence). There are 13 residues in the CDR3. Trimming took off 2 bases at V and 1 base at J, with 5 bases between the two ends. This entry comes from a study of blood T cell repertoires in COVID-19. Study in general: Sites in the United States, Italy and Spain provided acute and convalescent COVID-19 samples. T cells, B-cell-depleted T cells, or PBMCs provided the cDNA or gDNA that served as material.

Original processing methods: Using reference gene primer amplification, nucleated cell counts were estimated. The method was immunoSEQ multiplex PCR; TCRdb's version includes in-frame clones alone and lacks a portion of them. V and J calls and clone size are as listed in that table; D and trimming were resolved from the DNA. The sample includes about 45,000 clones, roughly three quarters seen only once; the top ten take 15% to 20%. The sequence came from a man in his 70s with acute or convalescent COVID-19. Sample: peripheral blood. The chain combines TRBV7-9 with TRBJ2-5; no reliable D call. The CDR3 is CASSLLSQETQYF. The CDR3 region has the DNA TGTGCCAGCAGCTTACTGTCCCAAGAGACCCAGTACTTC. Filled out from reference TRBV7-9 and TRBJ2-5, the complete variable domain reads DTGVSQNPRHKITKRGQNVTFRCDPISEHNRLYWYRQTLGQGPEFLTYFQNEAQLEKSRLLSDRFSAERPKGSFSTLEIQRTEQGDSAMYLCASSLLSQETQYFGPGTRLLVL.